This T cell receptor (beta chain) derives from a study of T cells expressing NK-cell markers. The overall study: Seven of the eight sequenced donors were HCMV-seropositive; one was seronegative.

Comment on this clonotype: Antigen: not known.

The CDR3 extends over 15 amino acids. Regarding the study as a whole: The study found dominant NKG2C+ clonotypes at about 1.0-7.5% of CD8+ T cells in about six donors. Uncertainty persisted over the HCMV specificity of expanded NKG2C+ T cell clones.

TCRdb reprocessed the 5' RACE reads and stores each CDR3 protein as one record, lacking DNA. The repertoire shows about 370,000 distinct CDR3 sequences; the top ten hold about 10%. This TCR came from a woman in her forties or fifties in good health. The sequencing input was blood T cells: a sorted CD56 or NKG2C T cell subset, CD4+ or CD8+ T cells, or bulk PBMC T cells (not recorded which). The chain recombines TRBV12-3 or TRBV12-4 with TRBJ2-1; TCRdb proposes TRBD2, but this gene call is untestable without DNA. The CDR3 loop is CASSPGTSGSYDAFF.